The entry below gives a single T cell receptor (beta chain) sequence along with its context. These data come from a study of blood T cell repertoires in COVID-19. Sequencing used immunoSEQ multiplex PCR; TCRdb keeps in-frame clones, though not all of them. The sample has around 100,000 clones, around 87% seen once. The clonotype comes from a woman between 25 and 40 years old with acute or convalescent COVID-19. The sample consisted of peripheral blood.

The CDR3 DNA is TGTGCCAGCAGCCCTCGGGACAGGGACTACAATGAGCAGTTCTTC. This sequence encodes CASSPRDRDYNEQFF. V usage is TRBV7-6 and J usage is TRBJ2-1; 9 positions agree with TRBD1. The CDR3 consists of 15 residues. J lost 3 bases, V lost 5 bases, and 5 bases had no gene match. Germline lookup yields CDR1 SGHVS and CDR2 FNYEAQ. Looking up the rest from reference TRBV7-6 and TRBJ2-1 gives the full variable domain: GAGVSQSPRYKVTKRGQDVALRCDPISGHVSLYWYRQALGQGPEFLTYFNYEAQQDKSGLPNDRFSAERPEGSISTLTIQRTEQRDSAMYRCASSPRDRDYNEQFFGPGTRLTVL.